A single T cell receptor (beta chain) is shown here with its context. The antigen is undetermined. The source of the sample is a study of CD8 T cells in Susac syndrome. Study outcomes and limitations: The CD4+ T cell repertoires that were profiled in Susac syndrome showed no clonal expansion.

Random hexamers were used to reverse transcribe the RNA input (about 0.45 to 1 ug). Via MiXCR, TCRdb re-called the immunoSEQ multiplex PCR reads, giving one row per CDR3 protein. Of 150,000 or so distinct CDR3 sequences listed, 95% are singletons. The germline gives CDR1 MNHNS, CDR2 SASEGT. There are 14 residues in the CDR3. The V end was cut by 6 bases, the J end by 6 bases, with 14 bases between. J is TRBJ2-2 and V is TRBV6-1, with a tentative D call TRBD2 (6 bases). Source material: CD4+ T cells from PBMCs. The receptor was derived from a human donor with Susac syndrome. The CDR3 here is CASRPPGEAGELFF. As DNA, the CDR3 is TGTGCCAGCAGGCCCCCGGGGGAGGCCGGGGAGCTGTTTTTT.